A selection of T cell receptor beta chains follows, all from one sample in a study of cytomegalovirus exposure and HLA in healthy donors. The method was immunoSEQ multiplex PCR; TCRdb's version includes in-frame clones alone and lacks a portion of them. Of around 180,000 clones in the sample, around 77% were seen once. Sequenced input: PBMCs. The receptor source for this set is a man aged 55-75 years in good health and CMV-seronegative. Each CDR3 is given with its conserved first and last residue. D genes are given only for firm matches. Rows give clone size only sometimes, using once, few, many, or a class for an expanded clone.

CDR3aa: CASSFVGGYTF
CDR3nt: TGTGCCAGCAGTTTTGTCGGGGGCTACACCTTC
abundance: -
j_gene: TRBJ1-2
d_gene: -
v_gene: TRBV28

CDR3aa: CASRYLSGEEQYF
CDR3nt: TGTGCCAGCAGGTACCTCAGCGGGGAGGAGCAGTACTTC
abundance: once
j_gene: TRBJ2-7
d_gene: TRBD2
v_gene: TRBV6-5

CDR3aa: CASSLRGGDQPQHF
CDR3nt: TGTGCCAGCAGCTTAAGGGGGGGAGATCAGCCCCAGCATTTT
abundance: -
j_gene: TRBJ1-5
d_gene: -
v_gene: TRBV7-6

CDR3aa: CASSTSTGAKKTDTQYF
CDR3nt: TGCGCCAGCAGCACGTCGACAGGGGCAAAGAAAACAGATACGCAGTATTTT
abundance: -
j_gene: TRBJ2-3
d_gene: TRBD1
v_gene: TRBV5-1

CDR3aa: CASSSRTGGRSPLNF
CDR3nt: TGTGCCAGTAGTAGCCGGACAGGGGGTCGATCACCCCTCAACTTT
abundance: -
j_gene: TRBJ1-6
d_gene: TRBD1
v_gene: TRBV19

CDR3aa: CASTYLTGSSGYF
CDR3nt: TGTGCCAGCACATACCTGACAGGTTCATCGGGGTACTTC
abundance: -
j_gene: TRBJ2-5
d_gene: -
v_gene: TRBV2

CDR3aa: CASSLETETEAFF
CDR3nt: TGTGCCAGCAGCTTAGAGACTGAGACTGAAGCTTTCTTT
abundance: -
j_gene: TRBJ1-1
d_gene: -
v_gene: TRBV11-3

CDR3aa: CASSLATGRGDTQYF
CDR3nt: TGTGCCAGCAGCTTAGCCACAGGGAGGGGAGATACGCAGTATTTT
abundance: -
j_gene: TRBJ2-3
d_gene: -
v_gene: TRBV7-3

CDR3aa: CASSPPLSRGPYEQYF
CDR3nt: TGTGCCAGCAGCCCCCCCCTAAGCCGCGGGCCCTACGAGCAGTACTTC
abundance: -
j_gene: TRBJ2-7
d_gene: -
v_gene: TRBV9

CDR3aa: CSVAPSGGAHTGELFF
CDR3nt: TGCAGCGTAGCCCCTAGCGGGGGGGCCCATACCGGGGAGCTGTTTTTT
abundance: -
j_gene: TRBJ2-2
d_gene: TRBD2
v_gene: TRBV29-1

CDR3aa: CATSRDGLFGGYTF
CDR3nt: TGTGCCACCAGCAGAGATGGACTCTTTGGGGGCTACACCTTC
abundance: -
j_gene: TRBJ1-2
d_gene: -
v_gene: TRBV15

CDR3aa: CASSIDSGRGTGELFF
CDR3nt: TGTGCCAGTAGTATAGATAGCGGGAGGGGCACCGGGGAGCTGTTTTTT
abundance: -
j_gene: TRBJ2-2
d_gene: TRBD2
v_gene: TRBV19

CDR3aa: CASSSRGTGGGSGANVLPF
CDR3nt: TGCGCCAGCAGCTCCAGAGGAACAGGGGGAGGATCTGGGGCCAACGTCCTGCCTTTC
abundance: -
j_gene: TRBJ2-6
d_gene: TRBD1
v_gene: TRBV5-1

CDR3aa: CATSSQGRGRWTEAFF
CDR3nt: TGTGCCACCAGCAGCCAAGGCAGGGGGCGATGGACTGAAGCTTTCTTT
abundance: -
j_gene: TRBJ1-1
d_gene: TRBD1
v_gene: TRBV15

CDR3aa: CASSDSGTVQHQYF
CDR3nt: TGTGCCAGCAGCGACTCCGGGACAGTTCAACACCAGTACTTC
abundance: -
j_gene: TRBJ2-7
d_gene: TRBD1
v_gene: TRBV5-6

CDR3aa: CASSEFGTEETQYF
CDR3nt: TGTGCCAGCAGTGAATTCGGGACAGAAGAGACCCAGTACTTC
abundance: -
j_gene: TRBJ2-5
d_gene: TRBD1
v_gene: TRBV25-1

CDR3aa: CASSIDRREANEQFF
CDR3nt: TGTGCCAGTAGTATAGATCGGAGGGAGGCCAATGAGCAGTTCTTC
abundance: -
j_gene: TRBJ2-1
d_gene: -
v_gene: TRBV19

CDR3aa: CASSLIGERTDGYTF
CDR3nt: TGTGCCAGCAGTTTAATTGGAGAACGTACGGATGGCTACACCTTC
abundance: -
j_gene: TRBJ1-2
d_gene: -
v_gene: TRBV28

CDR3aa: CASSQHRDSEKLFF
CDR3nt: TGTGCCAGCAGCCAACACCGGGACAGTGAAAAACTGTTTTTT
abundance: -
j_gene: TRBJ1-4
d_gene: TRBD1
v_gene: TRBV14

CDR3aa: CASSDSGRGADTQYF
CDR3nt: TGTGCCAGCAGCGACAGCGGCAGGGGAGCAGATACGCAGTATTTT
abundance: few
j_gene: TRBJ2-3
d_gene: -
v_gene: TRBV9

CDR3aa: CASSIFRGSLDQPQHF
CDR3nt: TGTGCCAGTAGTATCTTCAGGGGGTCGCTTGATCAGCCCCAGCATTTT
abundance: -
j_gene: TRBJ1-5
d_gene: TRBD1
v_gene: TRBV19

CDR3aa: CASSLPGYNEQFF
CDR3nt: TGTGCCAGCAGCTTGCCAGGGTACAATGAGCAGTTCTTC
abundance: few
j_gene: TRBJ2-1
d_gene: -
v_gene: TRBV5-4

CDR3aa: CASSSREELYGYTF
CDR3nt: TGTGCCAGCAGCTCGCGGGAAGAACTCTATGGCTACACCTTC
abundance: -
j_gene: TRBJ1-2
d_gene: -
v_gene: TRBV7-8

CDR3aa: CASSRQAYEQYF
CDR3nt: TGTGCCAGCAGCAGACAAGCCTACGAGCAGTACTTC
abundance: -
j_gene: TRBJ2-7
d_gene: -
v_gene: TRBV7-8

CDR3aa: CASSLGDFANTDTQYF
CDR3nt: TGTGCCAGCAGCTTAGGGGACTTCGCAAACACAGATACGCAGTATTTT
abundance: -
j_gene: TRBJ2-3
d_gene: -
v_gene: TRBV7-9

CDR3aa: CASSLEAGIHEQYF
CDR3nt: TGTGCCAGCAGCTTAGAAGCAGGGATCCACGAGCAGTACTTC
abundance: -
j_gene: TRBJ2-7
d_gene: -
v_gene: TRBV7-9

CDR3aa: CATGLAGVTDTQYF
CDR3nt: TGTGCCACCGGACTAGCGGGAGTCACAGATACGCAGTATTTT
abundance: -
j_gene: TRBJ2-3
d_gene: TRBD2
v_gene: TRBV10-3

CDR3aa: CASSLLGGVNTEAFF
CDR3nt: TGTGCCAGCAGCTTGTTAGGGGGAGTGAACACTGAAGCTTTCTTT
abundance: -
j_gene: TRBJ1-1
d_gene: -
v_gene: TRBV13